Shown below are 8 T cell receptor beta chains from a single sample sequenced in a study of T cell repertoires in cytomegalovirus infection. These receptors' targets are unknown. Each CDR3 protein is one row after TCRdb ran MiXCR on the reads. The table lists 300,000 to 400,000 distinct CDR3 sequences, almost 30% of them singletons, with around 20% in the top ten. This specimen consisted of cultured PBMCs, obtained from culture after CMV antigen stimulation. The receptors here all came from a human donor in good health (CMV status not recorded). Some clones in this sample may be carry-over from other donors' samples.

This clonotype was observed a few times. The chain carries TRBV7-2 and TRBJ2-3, with 7 bases lining up with TRBD2. CDR3 length: 15 amino acids. After removal of 1 base from V and 2 bases from J, the junction contained 3 bases not matched to a gene. The germline CDR1 and CDR2 sequences are SGHTA and FQGNSA. CDR3 nucleotides: TGTGCCAGCAGCTTAGTTACTAGCGCCACAGATACGCAGTATTTT. Its protein is CASSLVTSATDTQYF.

The chain employs TRBV20-1 and TRBJ2-7; 8 bases match TRBD2. The V segment lost 1 base and the J segment 7 bases; nucleotides outside the gene matches: 9. CDR3 length equals 14 residues. Germline V CDR1 and CDR2: DFQATT, SNEGSKA (reference sequence). The CDR3 sequence is CSARVGGGSSEQYF. The CDR3 DNA reads as TGCAGTGCTAGAGTTGGCGGGGGGTCCTCGGAGCAGTACTTC.

The chain combines TRBV11-2 with TRBJ2-7; the match to TRBD2 covers 10 bases. The CDR3 has 14 residues. CDR1 is SGHAT, CDR2 FQNNGV, per germline. V dropped 1 base and J dropped 5; count of bases not matched to a gene: 2. CDR3 bases: TGTGCCAGCAGCTTAGGTCTAGCGGGAGACGAGCAGTACTTC. Amino acids: CASSLGLAGDEQYF.

The CDR3 is CASGGGWFGELFF. CDR3 coding DNA: TGTGCCAGCGGGGGCGGGTGGTTCGGGGAGCTGTTTTTT. V is TRBV28 and J is TRBJ2-2; possible D gene TRBD1, 6 bases. V lost 8 bases, J lost 7 bases, and 14 bases lay in between. CDR1 is MDHEN, CDR2 SYDVKM, per germline. The CDR3 covers 13 residues.

This sequence joins TRBV7-2 and TRBJ2-7, with 10 positions matching TRBD2. The CDR3 contains 13 residues. V lost 5 bases and J lost 4; bases outside the gene matches: 2. Germline CDR1 and CDR2: SGHTA and FQGNSA. CDR3 sequence reads: CASSRGLAYEQYF. CDR3 sequence (DNA): TGTGCCAGCAGCCGGGGACTAGCGTACGAGCAGTACTTC.

The chain couples TRBV4-2 to TRBJ2-1; 7 nucleotides align to TRBD1. This CDR3 is built from 16 residues. Germline V lookup: CDR1 LGHNA, CDR2 YNFKEQ. With V trimmed by 4 bases and J by 10 bases, 16 bases remained unmatched. The CDR3 nucleotides are TGTGCCAGCAGCCCGGCCGGGACAGAGGGCTCAGGGGAGCAGTTCTTC. It encodes CASSPAGTEGSGEQFF.

This clonotype was observed a handful of times. The genes are TRBV12-3 or TRBV12-4 and TRBJ2-7; 7 nucleotides align to TRBD1. V shed 5 bases and J 2 bases; nucleotides not matched to a gene: 6. This CDR3 has 14 residues. The CDR3 region is CASSLGQAPYEQYF. DNA of the CDR3: TGTGCCAGCAGTCTCGGACAGGCCCCCTACGAGCAGTACTTC.

The V and J genes are TRBV19 and TRBJ2-7, with no clear D. Between the trimmed V and J ends, which lost 5 bases and 2 bases, there was a span of 10 bases. This CDR3 contains 13 residues. Germline V gene sequence: CDR1 LNHDA, CDR2 SQIVND (reference sequence). The DNA of the CDR3 is TGTGCCAGTAGTCCGACCGTTGCCTACGAGCAGTACTTC. It yields the protein CASSPTVAYEQYF.